The sequence of this T cell receptor (beta chain) was determined in a study of T cell responses to AZD1222 COVID-19 vaccine. General observations from the study: A rise in Spike-specific TCR breadth and depth followed two AZD1222 doses.

This clone has only one observation. Antigen specificity is unknown. Pooling was applied to second doses at about 4 or about 12 weeks. Germline CDR1 reads SGHRS; CDR2 reads YFSETQ. Trimming took off 1 base at V and 4 bases at J, with 15 bases between the two ends. The CDR3 sequence is 15 residues long. Using immunoSEQ multiplex PCR, the repertoire was profiled, and TCRdb retains in-frame clones only, with some absent. The table lists about 150,000 clones, 92% of them singletons. The rearrangement uses TRBV5-1 and TRBJ2-7, with D possibly being TRBD1 (8 bases). This sequence was found in an adult who received the AZD1222 COVID-19 vaccine. Sequences were derived from peripheral blood, sampled 28 days after the second AZD1222 dose. The CDR3 DNA reads TGCGCCAGCAGCTTGAGGACAGGGAGGGTTTACGAGCAGTACTTC. Amino acid sequence: CASSLRTGRVYEQYF.